This TCR beta chain was captured in a study of blood T cell repertoires in COVID-19 (dated by TCRdb to the early 2020s). Broadly, across the study: The collaborator samples originated in the United States, Italy and Spain and spanned the acute and convalescent phases of COVID-19. The dataset comprised deeply sampled blood TCRbeta repertoires from subjects exposed to, actively infected with, or recovered from COVID-19. The samples were drawn from the first 160 participants of the ongoing ImmuneRACE study and from 950 to 1,500 subjects provided by 6 global collaborators. The repertoires were made available in a free public database intended to serve as a resource for research on the immune response to SARS-CoV-2. Where available, HLA class I and class II types were obtained from metadata supplied by the sample provider rather than from assay-based typing. The prospective study material was composed of cDNA or gDNA derived from T cells, B-cell-depleted T cells, or PBMCs. The sample metadata nearly always contained a de-identified subject ID, COVID-19 status, age in years and sex.

The immunoSEQ Assay, a bias-controlled multiplex PCR, was used to amplify TCRbeta CDR3 regions from genomic DNA. On the study's bioinformatics: The number of nucleated cells in each sample was estimated from the amplification of reference gene primers within the assay. To quantify the absolute abundance of each unique TCRbeta CDR3 rearrangement, sequence reads were collapsed and filtered. Productive Simpson clonality was computed per sample as the square root of Simpson's diversity index over productive rearrangements. Drawn from immuneACCESS, this table holds only the in-frame rearrangements with V and J called that TCRdb kept. Clones are partly lost; checked studies trace under half to an unresolved V gene and leave the rest unexplained. V and J calls and clone size are those listed in that table; D and trimming were worked out from the DNA. The sample has approximately 230,000 clones on record, 85% to 90% of them singletons. In total, the top ten clones hold approximately 1.6% of the sample.

The CDR3 sequence holds 18 residues, the cysteine and phenylalanine included. Only CDR3 DNA remains: 54 bases, in frame from the first base. Via the germline V gene (reference sequence), CDR1 is MNHEY and CDR2 SMNVEV. The germline V and J ends show losses of 6 bases and 3 bases respectively, and no gene match explains 18 bases of the junction. The paper's findings and limits, for the study overall: How much clinical and demographic metadata was included differed by source and by participant, and the metadata was provided uncurated.

In the prospective study, participants were about 18 to 95 years old, resided in about two dozen geographic areas of the United States, and were enrolled through a virtual design. To assign participants to cohorts, the prospective study relied on clinical history that participants themselves reported in a screening survey and a study questionnaire. Recovered participants in ImmuneRACE Cohort 3 were defined by two consecutive negative NP/OP PCR tests, clearance by a healthcare professional, or resolution of symptoms. In the prospective study, whole blood, serum and a nasopharyngeal or oropharyngeal swab were collected from each participant by mobile phlebotomists. Over a roughly two-month period, participants in the prospective study had the option of providing additional blood draws and questionnaires. Before DNA extraction, blood samples from the prospective study were shipped at room temperature or frozen.

A note on this clone: Its specific antigen is unknown. No base-level quality is on record; no much larger clone is a single base apart.

The sequenced sample was PBMCs or T cells enriched from blood (not recorded which). The TCR sequence derives from a man aged 35 to 55 who had recovered from COVID-19. The sequence joins TRBV27 to TRBJ1-1; TRBD1 matches 8 bases in the middle. The CDR3 in this case is CASSRAARGLESDTEAFF. The nucleotide sequence reads as follows: TGTGCCAGCAGCAGAGCGGCCAGGGGGCTAGAATCGGACACTGAAGCTTTCTTT.